This TCR beta chain was identified in a study of CD8+ T cells in alopecia areata. Study overall: At a dose of 5 to 10 mg twice daily, oral tofacitinib was given to treated patients. Affected scalp percentage set treated patients' severity scores. General study points: Expanded CD8+ clones among the top 100, and scalp clonality, were significantly decreased by tofacitinib. Many expanded lesional clones persisted during tofacitinib (in both scalp and blood).

V was trimmed by 6 bases and J by 7 bases, leaving 9 bases between them. CDR1 and CDR2 from the germline V gene are SQVTM and ANQGSEA. This CDR3 has 11 residues. The treatment denotes: oral pan-JAK inhibitor, 5-10 mg twice daily. This clone was found a few times. Antigen: not known. Extracted from the samples, RNA was reverse transcribed into cDNA to serve as the sequencing template. The protocol was immunoSEQ multiplex PCR, while the TCRdb copy is restricted to in-frame clones and leaves out a portion. The sample contains roughly 210,000 clones, 40% to 55% of which appear only once. The input for sequencing was CD4+ T cells sorted from blood, taken at roughly week 36, from a patient treated with tofacitinib. The chain uses TRBV29-1 and TRBJ1-4; D not certain. The clonotype was recovered from a human donor with alopecia areata. The CDR3 coding sequence is TGCAGCGTGAGGACTGCTGAAAAACTGTTTTTT. This sequence encodes CSVRTAEKLFF.